This T cell receptor (beta chain) was identified in a study of radiotherapy plus CTLA-4 blockade in lung cancer. Study information: Disease control was present in more than 25% of patients, and objective responses in approximately 20%.

About this clone itself: As yet, its antigen is unknown.

Alongside CTLA-4 blockade with ipilimumab, patients with chemo-refractory metastatic non-small-cell lung cancer received focal radiation. Broader study findings: Researchers report tumor-derived TCR clones expanding in blood after radiotherapy plus ipilimumab.

Clones were read by immunoSEQ multiplex PCR, and TCRdb kept only the in-frame ones, dropping some. Among around 110,000 clones, over 65% were seen once, and the ten largest hold 2.5% to 3.5%. This specimen was peripheral blood, taken from a patient treated with radiotherapy plus ipilimumab. The TCR comes from a human donor with non-small cell lung cancer that progressed on radiotherapy plus ipilimumab. Some clones in this sample may be carry-over from other donors' samples.

CDR3 in amino acids: CASSRWGGGDGYTF. The CDR3 DNA follows: TGCGCCAGCAGCCGGTGGGGGGGAGGGGACGGCTACACCTTC. The V call is TRBV4-3, the J call TRBJ1-2; tentatively, D is TRBD1 (5 bases). Trimming shortened V by 4 bases and J by 8 bases, and 17 bases separated the two germline ends. This CDR3 has 14 amino acids. Germline assignment: CDR1 LGHNA and CDR2 YSLEER.